The 27 T cell receptor beta chains reported below all come from one sample, sequenced in a study of cytomegalovirus exposure and HLA in healthy donors. Assay: immunoSEQ multiplex PCR; the TCRdb copy retains only in-frame clones and omits some. This repertoire shows around 300,000 clones, around 90% found once; its top ten account for over 0.9%. Sequenced input: PBMCs. The source is a man aged 30 to 39 in good health and CMV-seronegative.

CDR3 sequence: CAIRNPAGGKGEQYF. In nucleotides, the CDR3 is TGTGCCATCAGGAACCCCGCAGGGGGCAAGGGCGAGCAGTACTTC. This chain joins TRBV10-3 and TRBJ2-7, with TRBD1 identical over 8 bases. V was pared by 6 bases and J by 6 bases, with 13 bases of the junction left unmatched. CDR1 and CDR2 from the germline V gene are ENHRY and SYGVKD. CDR3 length: 15 residues.

The rearrangement links TRBV19 to TRBJ2-2; 10 positions match TRBD1. From germline, CDR1 is LNHDA and CDR2 SQIVND (reference sequence). V was pared by 8 bases and J by 1 base, with 4 bases of the junction left unmatched. This CDR3 spans 15 amino acids. The chain's CDR3 is CASLGQGGNTGELFF. CDR3 bases: TGTGCCAGTCTAGGACAGGGGGGGAACACCGGGGAGCTGTTTTTT.

The chain carries TRBV10-3 and TRBJ2-1, with 10 nucleotides matching TRBD2. J was trimmed by 9 bases and V by 3 bases; bases with no gene match: 11. Germline values: CDR1 ENHRY, CDR2 SYGVKD. The CDR3 length is 16 residues. The CDR3 is CAISEAGGLTSGEQFF. The DNA of the CDR3 is TGTGCCATCAGTGAAGCGGGGGGGCTTACCAGTGGTGAGCAGTTCTTC.

The V gene is TRBV10-2, the J gene TRBJ2-6; weak D call: TRBD1 (6 bases). V dropped 6 bases and J dropped 1 base, with 22 bases sitting between them. Germline V gene lookup returns CDR1 WSHSY and CDR2 SAAADI. The CDR3 consists of 19 residues. The CDR3 region is CASSGDNPKGGSGANVLTF. The CDR3 DNA follows: TGCGCCAGCAGCGGGGACAACCCCAAAGGGGGATCTGGGGCCAACGTCCTGACTTTC.

In this sample, this clone turned up once. V is TRBV10-3 and J is TRBJ1-2, with 10 bases that match TRBD1. Germline V gene lookup returns CDR1 ENHRY and CDR2 SYGVKD. The CDR3 sequence is 16 residues long. After removal of 2 bases from V and 2 bases from J, the junction contained 5 bases not matched to a gene. The CDR3 loop reads CAISEASGQGNYGYTF. CDR3 DNA sequence: TGTGCCATCAGTGAGGCCTCGGGACAGGGGAACTATGGCTACACCTTC.

J is TRBJ1-1 and V is TRBV29-1, with D possibly matching TRBD1 (5 bases). CDR3 size: 11 residues. Per germline, CDR1 SQVTM and CDR2 ANQGSEA. The ends were cut back, 2 bases at V and 11 bases at J, with 12 bases in the middle. For the CDR3, the DNA is TGCAGCGTTGAATCAGGGTTTGGGGCTTTCTTT. Its translation is CSVESGFGAFF.

The chain is built from TRBV13 and TRBJ1-2; tentatively, D is TRBD1 (6 bases). This CDR3 spans 15 amino acids. CDR1 is PRHDT and CDR2 is FYEKMQ in the germline V gene (reference sequence). The ends were cut back, 10 bases at V and 4 bases at J, with 22 bases in the middle. CDR3 residues: CAMTGGQRGVYGYTF. The DNA for the CDR3 is TGTGCCATGACGGGAGGACAGAGGGGTGTCTATGGCTACACCTTC.

The V call is TRBV5-1, the J call TRBJ2-7; D gene ambiguous. CDR3 length: 15 amino acids. V shed 4 bases and J shed 0 bases, with 14 bases lying between them. Germline CDR1 is SGHRS and CDR2 is YFSETQ. The CDR3 protein is CASSPPTLSSYEQYF. The CDR3 region has the DNA TGCGCCAGCAGCCCTCCCACTCTGAGCTCCTACGAGCAGTACTTC.

V and J are TRBV9 and TRBJ2-5; 7 bases are shared with TRBD2. CDR1 and CDR2 (germline): SGDLS, YYNGEE. The junction had 5 bases not matched to a gene; V was cut back by 4 bases and J by 2 bases. The CDR3 extends over 14 amino acids. The CDR3 region is CASSTWGGQETQYF. In DNA form, the CDR3 reads TGTGCCAGCAGCACCTGGGGGGGGCAAGAGACCCAGTACTTC.

This sequence joins TRBV7-9 and TRBJ2-1; D is perhaps TRBD1 (5 bases). This CDR3 is built from 17 residues. Looked up from germline, CDR1 is SEHNR and CDR2 is FQNEAQ (reference sequence). The V and J ends lost 5 bases and 0 bases respectively, with 17 bases between them. In DNA, the CDR3 is TGTGCCAGCAGCCGAAACGGTTTCGACAGCTCCTACAATGAGCAGTTCTTC. It codes for CASSRNGFDSSYNEQFF.

The chain is built from TRBV9 and TRBJ2-1; D might be TRBD2 (5 bases). The CDR3 has 12 amino acids. Trimming left V 2 bases short and J 9 bases short, with 9 bases between. Germline loops: CDR1 SGDLS, CDR2 YYNGEE. DNA for the CDR3: TGTGCCAGCAGCGTGAGTAGCGTTGAGCAGTTCTTC. Residues: CASSVSSVEQFF.

This clone was observed a single time. The chain links TRBV27 to TRBJ2-7; D possibly corresponds to TRBD2 (5 bases). This CDR3 has 15 amino acids. The ends were cut back, 0 bases at V and 2 bases at J, with 11 bases in the middle. Germline assignment: CDR1 MNHEY and CDR2 SMNVEV (reference sequence). The CDR3 region has the DNA TGTGCCAGCAGTTTATCGGGAGCGCCCGCCTACGAGCAGTACTTC. Translating it yields CASSLSGAPAYEQYF.

The V gene is TRBV15, the J gene TRBJ2-7; TRBD2 matches at 9 bases. Germline trimming cut 4 bases from V and 6 bases from J; bases unmatched to any gene: 7. The CDR3 runs to 14 residues. Germline assignment: CDR1 LNHNV and CDR2 YYDKDF (reference sequence). The CDR3 region is CATSTGLALSEQYF. The DNA for the CDR3 is TGTGCCACCAGCACCGGACTAGCGTTAAGCGAGCAGTACTTC.

This chain connects TRBV25-1 to TRBJ2-3; 7 nucleotides match TRBD2. V was clipped by 0 bases and J by 3 bases; unmatched bases: 3. The germline CDR1 and CDR2 sequences are MGHDK and SYGVNS. The CDR3 spans 15 residues. The CDR3 sequence: CASSEYGGYTDTQYF. As DNA, the CDR3 is TGTGCCAGCAGTGAATACGGGGGGTATACAGATACGCAGTATTTT.

The rearrangement links TRBV5-6 to TRBJ1-4, with a possible D match to TRBD1 (5 bases). This CDR3 is built from 15 residues. Germline values: CDR1 SGHDT, CDR2 YYEEEE. V lost 7 bases and J 0 bases, leaving 13 bases between the germline ends. The CDR3 coding sequence is TGTGCCAGCTGGTATGGGGCCGCAACTAATGAAAAACTGTTTTTT. Its translation is CASWYGAATNEKLFF.

In its sample, this clone was seen a few times. The same CDR3 is also encoded by other DNA sequences in this sample. The V call is TRBV18, the J call TRBJ1-1; 7 nucleotides align to TRBD1. V was pared by 3 bases and J by 3 bases, with 1 base of the junction left unmatched. This CDR3 is built from 13 residues. CDR1 is KGHSH and CDR2 is LQKENI in the germline V gene. CDR3 loop: CASSPQGDTEAFF. DNA for the CDR3: TGTGCCAGCTCACCCCAGGGGGACACTGAAGCTTTCTTT.

The chain employs TRBV5-8 and TRBJ2-1; TRBD1 agrees at 8 bases. J lost 7 bases, V lost 4 bases, and 7 bases had no gene match. The CDR3 is 14 residues long. The V gene's germline CDR1 is SGHTS and CDR2 YDEGEE. CDR3 sequence: CASSLSHRGNEQFF. Written as DNA, the CDR3 is TGTGCCAGCAGCCTGTCCCACAGGGGGAATGAGCAGTTCTTC.

The V call is TRBV7-9, the J call TRBJ1-4; perhaps TRBD1 as D (5 bases). With 0 bases removed from V and 4 bases from J, the gap between germline ends came to 21 bases. CDR1 is SEHNR and CDR2 is FQNEAQ in the germline V gene (reference sequence). The length of the CDR3 is 19 residues. The CDR3 bases are TGTGCCAGCAGCTTAGCAGGGGTCGACAGCCGAAGCAGTAATGAAAAACTGTTTTTT. As protein: CASSLAGVDSRSSNEKLFF.

The chain joins TRBV6-6 to TRBJ2-2; D ambiguous. Germline V gene sequence: CDR1 MNHNY, CDR2 SVGAGI (reference sequence). Deletions cut 3 bases from V and 7 bases from J, with 12 bases between. CDR3 length: 14 amino acids. The CDR3 spells CASSYQQSGGELFF. CDR3 sequence (DNA): TGTGCCAGCAGTTATCAACAGTCTGGCGGGGAGCTGTTTTTT.

This chain connects TRBV6-1 to TRBJ1-5; maybe TRBD1 (5 bases). CDR1 and CDR2 (germline): MNHNS, SASEGT. The V end was cut by 1 base, the J end by 6 bases, with 10 bases between. CDR3 length: 14 amino acids. The CDR3 spells CASSEGGGGQPQHF. In nucleotides, the CDR3 is TGTGCCAGCAGTGAAGGTGGGGGGGGTCAGCCCCAGCATTTT.

This clone was detected only once. The genes are TRBV5-1 and TRBJ1-1, with a weak D call TRBD1 (6 bases). V lost 5 bases and J 0 bases, leaving 11 bases between the germline ends. The length of the CDR3 is 14 residues. Germline CDR1 and CDR2: SGHRS and YFSETQ. The DNA for the CDR3 is TGCGCCAGCAGACCTGACAGGATGAACACTGAAGCTTTCTTT. It encodes CASRPDRMNTEAFF.

This rearrangement joins TRBV5-1 to TRBJ2-7; 9 bases are a match to TRBD1. The junction had 4 bases not matched to a gene; V was cut back by 0 bases and J by 6 bases. This CDR3 region has 14 residues. Germline assignment: CDR1 SGHRS and CDR2 YFSETQ. The CDR3 DNA reads as TGCGCCAGCAGCTTGGCGGACAGGGGTTCCGAGCAGTACTTC. Amino acid sequence: CASSLADRGSEQYF. Drawing the rest from reference TRBV5-1 and TRBJ2-7, the complete variable domain is KAGVTQTPRYLIKTRGQQVTLSCSPISGHRSVSWYQQTPGQGLQFLFEYFSETQRNKGNFPGRFSGRQFSNSRSEMNVSTLELGDSALYLCASSLADRGSEQYFGPGTRLTVT.

This chain uses TRBV13 with TRBJ2-1, with 10 bases matching TRBD2. V trimming: 1 base; J trimming: 1 base; junction bases outside the gene matches: 10. Germline V CDR1 and CDR2: PRHDT, FYEKMQ (reference sequence). The CDR3 is made up of 19 amino acids. CDR3 bases: TGTGCCAGCAGCTTAGACGGACTAGCGGACCCTAGGTCCTACAATGAGCAGTTCTTC. This gives the protein CASSLDGLADPRSYNEQFF.

V and J are TRBV6-5 and TRBJ2-7; maybe TRBD2 (5 bases). The V end lost 4 bases, the J end lost 0 bases, and 13 bases lay between the germline ends. CDR1 MNHEY and CDR2 SVGAGI come from the germline V gene. The CDR3 runs 15 residues. The CDR3 nucleotides are TGTGCCAGCAGTTTCGGGATTCCATACTCCTACGAGCAGTACTTC. It is translated as CASSFGIPYSYEQYF.

V gene TRBV5-8 combines with J gene TRBJ2-5; 9 nucleotides align to TRBD1. This CDR3 is 15 amino acids long. Germline CDR1 SGHTS, CDR2 YDEGEE. V dropped 3 bases and J dropped 0; count of bases not matched to a gene: 3. CDR3 sequence (DNA): TGTGCCAGCAGCTGGGGGACAGGGTACCAAGAGACCCAGTACTTC. Protein sequence: CASSWGTGYQETQYF.

This clone has only one observation. This chain joins TRBV6-6 and TRBJ1-5, with D perhaps matching TRBD1 (5 bases). The CDR3 has 16 residues. V was trimmed by 2 bases and J by 1 base, leaving 12 bases between them. The germline V gene has CDR1 MNHNY and CDR2 SVGAGI (reference sequence). CDR3 protein: CASSYEFGGSNQPQHF. CDR3 bases: TGTGCCAGCAGTTACGAGTTCGGGGGAAGCAATCAGCCCCAGCATTTT.

The gene calls are TRBV10-1 and TRBJ1-5, with 8 bases fitting TRBD1. CDR1 is WNHNN, CDR2 SYGVQD, per germline (reference sequence). This CDR3 region has 14 residues. Trimming at V came to 6 bases and at J to 2 bases, leaving 3 bases not matched to a gene. The DNA of the CDR3 is TGCGCCAGCAGCCAGGGACAGGGCAATCAGCCCCAGCATTTT. This encodes CASSQGQGNQPQHF.